These 31 T cell receptor beta chains share one sample of origin, sequenced in a study of Graves' ophthalmopathy and Graves' hyperthyroidism (dated by TCRdb to 2016 to 2018). Reads for this sample came from an Illumina HiSeq 2000. For repertoire sequencing, the TCR beta CDR3 regions were amplified from RNA transcripts. The first round of RT-PCR was done with HTBI primers and the Qiagen OneStep RT-PCR kit, and was followed by a second round of multiplex PCR, then size selection and purification. TCRdb redid the processing of the public reads, applying fastp at Q25 and MiXCR, and retained in-frame beta chains. CDR3 protein duplicates are merged, each entry listing the most common genes and DNA. This sample has roughly 350,000 distinct CDR3 sequences in its table, and about a sixth of those were observed once. The ten most abundant clones make up 2.4% of the sample. The sample consisted of peripheral blood. Receptor source: an adult woman with stable Graves' hyperthyroidism.

This clonotype was detected many times. The chain links TRBV7-9 to TRBJ1-2, with D uncertain. V dropped 1 base and J dropped 8 bases, with 17 bases sitting between them. CDR3 length: 15 residues. Germline CDR1 SEHNR, CDR2 FQNEAQ (reference sequence). The CDR3: CASSLEGMLSQGYTF. As DNA, the CDR3 is TGTGCCAGCAGCTTAGAAGGGATGCTTTCACAAGGCTACACCTTC. The variable domain in full, completed from reference TRBV7-9 and TRBJ1-2, reads DTGVSQNPRHKITKRGQNVTFRCDPISEHNRLYWYRQTLGQGPEFLTYFQNEAQLEKSRLLSDRFSAERPKGSFSTLEIQRTEQGDSAMYLCASSLEGMLSQGYTFGSGTRLTVV.

This clonotype was picked up many times. The V call is TRBV2, the J call TRBJ1-5, with D possibly being TRBD1 (5 bases). This CDR3 has 14 amino acids. Germline V gives CDR1 SNHLY, CDR2 FYNNEI. The ends were cut back, 9 bases at V and 4 bases at J, with 16 bases in the middle. This chain's CDR3 is CASHRDGGNQPQHF. The DNA for the CDR3 is TGTGCCAGTCACCGGGACGGGGGAAATCAGCCCCAGCATTTT.

This clonotype was counted ten times or more. CDR3 in amino acids: CASSLPPGTGAYEQYF. The CDR3 bases are TGTGCCAGCAGTTTACCCCCAGGGACAGGGGCCTACGAGCAGTACTTC. The chain links TRBV28 to TRBJ2-7, with TRBD1 identical over 10 bases. The V gene's germline CDR1 is MDHEN and CDR2 SYDVKM. The CDR3 is made up of 16 amino acids. The J segment lost 2 bases and the V segment lost 2 bases, leaving 6 bases of the junction unmatched.

This clonotype was recorded at least ten times. V and J are TRBV28 and TRBJ1-5, with D tentatively TRBD1 (6 bases). Germline V gene sequence: CDR1 MDHEN, CDR2 SYDVKM. The CDR3 contains 11 residues. V was clipped by 11 bases and J by 4 bases, with 9 bases between them. The CDR3 region is CAAGENQPQHF. The CDR3 nucleotides read TGTGCCGCAGGGGAGAATCAGCCCCAGCATTTT. Combining the CDR3 with reference TRBV28 and TRBJ1-5 gives the whole variable domain DVKVTQSSRYLVKRTGEKVFLECVQDMDHENMFWYRQDPGLGLRLIYFSYDVKMKEKGDIPEGYSVSREKKERFSLILESASTNQTSMYLCAAGENQPQHFGDGTRLSIL.

V usage is TRBV4-1 and J usage is TRBJ2-7, with a possible D match to TRBD1 (5 bases). CDR1 and CDR2 from the germline V gene are MGHRA and YSYEKL. V was clipped by 0 bases and J by 2 bases, with 11 bases between them. CDR3 length: 15 residues. The CDR3 DNA follows: TGCGCCAGCAGCCAAGAGTGGACAAGAGCCTACGAGCAGTACTTC. Translation: CASSQEWTRAYEQYF.

Judged by abundance, this clonotype is medium-sized. The chain carries TRBV12-3 or TRBV12-4 and TRBJ1-2; the match to TRBD1 covers 7 bases. The CDR3 totals 13 residues. V was clipped by 5 bases and J by 4 bases; unmatched bases: 4. The CDR3 loop reads CASSPDRAYGYTF. The CDR3 DNA is TGTGCCAGCAGTCCAGACAGGGCCTATGGCTACACCTTC.

Ten or more counts support this clonotype. The V call is TRBV9, the J call TRBJ2-7, with D tentatively TRBD1 or TRBD2 (5 bases each). The CDR3 is 13 residues long. Trimming left V 0 bases short and J 5 bases short, with 9 bases between. Germline loops: CDR1 SGDLS, CDR2 YYNGEE. CDR3 nucleotides: TGTGCCAGCAGCGTAGGGGGGACGGACGAGCAGTACTTC. Translated, it gives CASSVGGTDEQYF.

The chain recombines TRBV5-1 with TRBJ1-1, with D possibly TRBD1 on 5 matching bases. Per the germline V gene, CDR1 is SGHRS and CDR2 is YFSETQ. This CDR3 has 13 residues. The V end was cut by 3 bases, the J end by 3 bases, with 9 bases between. CDR3 DNA: TGCGCCAGCAGCTGGGACGGAGACACTGAAGCTTTCTTT. This encodes CASSWDGDTEAFF.

This clonotype occurred many times. The CDR3 here is CASGQGLNTEAFF. The CDR3 DNA is TGTGCCAGCGGACAGGGTTTAAACACTGAAGCTTTCTTT. The chain combines TRBV2 with TRBJ1-1; 8 bases match TRBD1. The germline V gene encodes CDR1 SNHLY and CDR2 FYNNEI. J was trimmed by 2 bases and V by 8 bases; bases with no gene match: 4. The length of the CDR3 is 13 residues.

This clonotype has a handful of counts. The rearrangement links TRBV5-1 to TRBJ1-2, with 7 bases aligning to TRBD1. Germline assignment: CDR1 SGHRS and CDR2 YFSETQ. V was clipped by 2 bases and J by 0 bases; unmatched bases: 1. CDR3 length equals 14 residues. DNA of the CDR3: TGCGCCAGCAGCTTACAGGGGCCTAACTATGGCTACACCTTC. Amino acid sequence: CASSLQGPNYGYTF. The full variable domain, its missing parts supplied by reference TRBV5-1 and TRBJ1-2, is KAGVTQTPRYLIKTRGQQVTLSCSPISGHRSVSWYQQTPGQGLQFLFEYFSETQRNKGNFPGRFSGRQFSNSRSEMNVSTLELGDSALYLCASSLQGPNYGYTFGSGTRLTVV.

This clonotype was recorded many times. The chain links TRBV12-3 or TRBV12-4 to TRBJ2-5; D unresolved. This CDR3 is 13 amino acids long. The germline V and J ends were trimmed by 6 bases and 0 bases, with 8 bases remaining between them. CDR3 coding DNA: TGTGCCAGCAGGTTGGGGTACCAAGAGACCCAGTACTTC. Its translation is CASRLGYQETQYF.

The count of this clonotype is one. The chain recombines TRBV5-1 with TRBJ2-3, with 11 bases fitting TRBD2. This CDR3 is built from 17 residues. Germline loops: CDR1 SGHRS, CDR2 YFSETQ. After removal of 4 bases from V and 0 bases from J, the junction contained 7 bases not matched to a gene. As DNA, the CDR3 is TGCGCCAGCAGCACCATAGCGGGAGGGCCTAGCACAGATACGCAGTATTTT. Protein sequence: CASSTIAGGPSTDTQYF.

This chain joins TRBV24-1 and TRBJ2-5; D is possibly TRBD2 (6 bases). CDR3 length: 14 residues. The ends were cut back, 3 bases at V and 3 bases at J, with 10 bases in the middle. Germline loops: CDR1 KGHDR, CDR2 SFDVKD. The CDR3 reads CATSDELAKETQYF. CDR3 sequence (DNA): TGTGCCACCAGTGATGAACTAGCAAAAGAGACCCAGTACTTC.

The chain joins TRBV28 to TRBJ2-5; tentative D call: TRBD1 (5 bases). Per germline, CDR1 MDHEN and CDR2 SYDVKM. The CDR3 is 16 residues long. V was cut by 3 bases and J by 2 bases, with 16 bases left in between. The CDR3 protein is CASSFPLQTAQETQYF. CDR3 coding DNA: TGTGCCAGCAGTTTCCCCCTCCAGACAGCACAAGAGACCCAGTACTTC. Full variable domain (rest looked up from reference TRBV28 and TRBJ2-5): DVKVTQSSRYLVKRTGEKVFLECVQDMDHENMFWYRQDPGLGLRLIYFSYDVKMKEKGDIPEGYSVSREKKERFSLILESASTNQTSMYLCASSFPLQTAQETQYFGPGTRLLVL.

The chain has TRBV28 and TRBJ2-2; D unclear. V was trimmed by 6 bases and J by 1 base, leaving 12 bases between them. CDR1 and CDR2 from the germline V gene are MDHEN and SYDVKM. The CDR3 extends over 15 amino acids. CDR3 nucleotide sequence: TGTGCCAGCAGCACGGAAGGGCTGAACACCGGGGAGCTGTTTTTT. It is translated as CASSTEGLNTGELFF.

The table lists this clonotype with many counts. The chain employs TRBV12-3 or TRBV12-4 and TRBJ2-7, with 9 nucleotides matching TRBD1. The CDR3 runs 14 residues. V trimming: 6 bases; J trimming: 4 bases; junction bases outside the gene matches: 7. CDR3 sequence (DNA): TGTGCCAGCAGCTCTCTGGGGACAGGGTACGAGCAGTACTTC. Translated, it gives CASSSLGTGYEQYF.

This clonotype was observed at least ten times. The rearrangement joins TRBV6-1 to TRBJ2-6; no clear D. This CDR3 has 13 amino acids. CDR1 is MNHNS and CDR2 is SASEGT in the germline V gene. Trimming removed 6 bases at V and 0 bases at J, with 3 bases between. CDR3 sequence: CASRRSGANVLTF. CDR3 DNA: TGTGCCAGCAGGCGCTCTGGGGCCAACGTCCTGACTTTC.

This clonotype was observed many times. The gene calls are TRBV28 and TRBJ2-7; the D gene is possibly TRBD1 (6 bases). The CDR3 loop spans 12 amino acids. Germline assignment: CDR1 MDHEN and CDR2 SYDVKM. V was cut by 8 bases and J by 2 bases, with 10 bases left in between. CDR3 sequence (DNA): TGTGCCAGCCTACAGGGAACCTACGAGCAGTACTTC. This gives the protein CASLQGTYEQYF.

This rearrangement joins TRBV6-2 or TRBV6-3 to TRBJ2-6; D is unclear. CDR3 length: 15 amino acids. The germline V and J ends were trimmed by 4 bases and 0 bases, with 7 bases remaining between them. Germline values: CDR1 MNHEY, CDR2 SVGEGT. The CDR3, as DNA: TGTGCCAGCAGTTCCTGGTTCTCTGGGGCCAACGTCCTGACTTTC. Its translation: CASSSWFSGANVLTF.

Concerning this clonotype itself: This may come from a read error, since a much larger clone is one base off. The DNA is omitted, as the CDR3 cannot be located on it reliably, and the CDR3 follows TCRdb's listing. The chain has TRBV10-2 and TRBJ1-1; TRBD1 was called by the table and not checked on the DNA. Per germline, CDR1 WSHSY and CDR2 SAAADI. The CDR3 is 17 residues long, ends included. The CDR3 is CASSDETGVGVGTESFF.

There are many counts of this clonotype. The V gene is TRBV2, the J gene TRBJ1-5; a weak D match, TRBD1 (5 bases). Deletions cut 2 bases from V and 6 bases from J, with 11 bases between. CDR1 is SNHLY and CDR2 is FYNNEI in the germline V gene. The CDR3 has 14 amino acids. The CDR3 DNA reads as TGTGCCAGCAGTGAAAGCCCTCAGGGTCAGCCCCAGCATTTT. It specifies CASSESPQGQPQHF.

This clonotype was counted at least ten times. This chain connects TRBV12-3 or TRBV12-4 to TRBJ2-7; 7 bases match TRBD2. The CDR3 length is 16 residues. V trimming: 5 bases; J trimming: 3 bases; junction bases outside the gene matches: 13. The CDR3 sequence is CASSPLGAGLLYEQYF. For the CDR3, the DNA is TGTGCCAGCAGTCCACTGGGAGCGGGGCTCCTCTACGAGCAGTACTTC.

This clonotype was seen a handful of times. The V gene is TRBV12-3 or TRBV12-4, the J gene TRBJ2-1; 8 bases match TRBD2. V was pared by 6 bases and J by 6 bases, with 4 bases of the junction left unmatched. The CDR3 spans 13 residues. CDR3: CASSLGLVNEQFF. The CDR3, as DNA: TGTGCCAGCAGCCTGGGACTAGTCAATGAGCAGTTCTTC.

This clonotype was counted ten times or more. The rearrangement links TRBV29-1 to TRBJ2-7, with D possibly being TRBD1 (6 bases). CDR1 and CDR2 from the germline V gene are SQVTM and ANQGSEA. Trimming removed 3 bases from V and 3 bases from J, with 9 bases in between. The CDR3 totals 12 residues. The CDR3: CSVEDSYYEQYF. The CDR3 nucleotides read TGCAGCGTTGAGGACAGCTACTACGAGCAGTACTTC.

This clonotype turned up a few times. This chain links TRBV5-1 with TRBJ2-1; 7 bases map to TRBD2. The CDR3 is 16 amino acids. Looked up from germline, CDR1 is SGHRS and CDR2 is YFSETQ. The trim removed 2 bases at V and 0 bases at J, leaving 5 bases unmatched. This CDR3 reads CASSFSSGYSYNEQFF. In DNA, the CDR3 is TGCGCCAGCAGCTTCTCTAGCGGCTACTCCTACAATGAGCAGTTCTTC.

In its sample, this clonotype was seen many times. This sequence joins TRBV18 and TRBJ2-7; D gene ambiguous. CDR1 is KGHSH, CDR2 LQKENI, per germline. With 0 bases removed from V and 0 bases from J, the gap between germline ends came to 9 bases. There are 15 residues in the CDR3. CDR3 protein: CASSPPLRNSYEQYF. The DNA for the CDR3 is TGTGCCAGCTCACCACCGTTGCGAAACTCCTACGAGCAGTACTTC.

This clonotype was seen repeatedly, ten times or more. This chain links TRBV20-1 with TRBJ1-2; D may be TRBD1 (6 bases). CDR3 length: 15 amino acids. The ends were cut back, 0 bases at V and 4 bases at J, with 15 bases in the middle. Germline V lookup: CDR1 DFQATT, CDR2 SNEGSKA (reference sequence). The CDR3, as DNA: TGCAGTGCTAGAGATCGTGGGGGGCGCGTCTATGGCTACACCTTC. Protein: CSARDRGGRVYGYTF.

There are many counts of this clonotype. The J gene is TRBJ1-5, the V gene TRBV29-1; TRBD1 matches 7 bases. CDR1 and CDR2 (germline): SQVTM, ANQGSEA. The CDR3 sequence is 13 residues long. Unmatched junction bases numbered 4, after V lost 7 bases and J lost 1 base. CDR3 nucleotide sequence: TGCAGCGCCGCGACAGGGAGCAATCAGCCCCAGCATTTT. It encodes CSAATGSNQPQHF.

In regard to this clonotype: Since no conserved phenylalanine or tryptophan closes the CDR3, a read error is the likely cause. The rearrangement joins TRBV27 to TRBJ1-1; 8 nucleotides line up with TRBD1. V lost 2 bases to trimming and J lost 5 bases; unmatched junction nucleotides: 4. From germline, CDR1 is MNHEY and CDR2 SMNVEV (reference sequence). CDR3 size: 14 residues. In nucleotides, the CDR3 is TGTGCCAGCAGTTTAGGACAGGGAGGAACTGAAGCTTTCATT. Translated: CASSLGQGGTEAFI.

This clonotype was counted ten times or more. J is TRBJ2-7 and V is TRBV6-5; D gene uncertain. The CDR3 length is 13 residues. The germline V gene encodes CDR1 MNHEY and CDR2 SVGAGI. Trimming took off 0 bases at V and 7 bases at J, with 10 bases between the two ends. CDR3: CASSYSPKGEQYF. DNA of the CDR3: TGTGCCAGCAGTTACTCACCAAAAGGGGAGCAGTACTTC.

This clonotype occurred many times. The gene calls are TRBV27 and TRBJ2-7; 9 bases align to TRBD2. Looked up from germline, CDR1 is MNHEY and CDR2 is SMNVEV (reference sequence). Unmatched junction bases numbered 5, after V lost 4 bases and J lost 4 bases. The CDR3 runs 14 residues. The CDR3 region is CASSSGLARYEQYF. The CDR3 DNA is TGTGCCAGCAGTTCGGGACTAGCCCGGTACGAGCAGTACTTC.